The 14 T cell receptor beta chains listed next were all sequenced from one sample in a study of post-analysis software for immune sequencing data. Overall study findings and caveats: With TRBV5-6, TRBV5-1 and TRBV20-1 included, about five TRBV segments were more frequent in patients than in controls.

Unique molecular identifiers had been added to the TCR beta cDNA libraries. TCRdb itself ran the PCR reads through MiXCR, one entry per CDR3 protein. The sample includes roughly 200,000 distinct CDR3 sequences, around 29% seen only once; the top ten take 3% to 4%. No antigen has been assigned to these receptors. The source material was blood. These receptors came from a girl aged 2-17 years with multiple sclerosis.

This clonotype was seen a handful of times. This rearrangement joins TRBV20-1 to TRBJ2-3, with 8 bases aligning to TRBD2. Trimming at V came to 2 bases and at J to 6 bases, leaving 10 bases not matched to a gene. The germline V gene encodes CDR1 DFQATT and CDR2 SNEGSKA (reference sequence). This CDR3 is 15 amino acids long. The CDR3 coding sequence is TGCAGTGCTAGAAGCGGGGGAAGGCTGTGGGATACGCAGTATTTT. Protein product: CSARSGGRLWDTQYF.

This clonotype has at least ten counts. The V gene is TRBV6-6, the J gene TRBJ1-2; 8 bases match TRBD1. The CDR3 sequence is 14 residues long. CDR1 and CDR2 from the germline V gene are MNHNY and SVGAGI (reference sequence). Germline trimming cut 4 bases from V and 7 bases from J; bases unmatched to any gene: 8. The CDR3 sequence: CASSSGQGWRGYTF. The CDR3 DNA reads as TGTGCCAGCAGTTCCGGACAGGGCTGGCGTGGCTACACCTTC.

This clonotype was counted at least ten times. V and J are TRBV7-9 and TRBJ2-3; D not certain. V was trimmed by 2 bases and J by 6 bases, leaving 12 bases between them. Germline V lookup: CDR1 SEHNR, CDR2 FQNEAQ (reference sequence). CDR3 length equals 14 residues. CDR3 sequence reads: CASSLKHLADTQYF. In DNA form, the CDR3 reads TGTGCCAGCAGCTTAAAACATTTGGCGGATACGCAGTATTTT.

This clonotype was detected ten times or more. V gene TRBV20-1 combines with J gene TRBJ2-4; D is unresolved. This CDR3 comprises 13 residues. The V gene lost 1 base and the J gene lost 2 bases, with 6 bases spanning the gap. The germline V gene has CDR1 DFQATT and CDR2 SNEGSKA (reference sequence). CDR3 nucleotide sequence: TGCAGTGCTAGAGGAATGCCCAAAAACATTCAGTACTTC. It codes for CSARGMPKNIQYF.

In this sample, this clonotype turned up many times. The chain carries TRBV12-3 or TRBV12-4 and TRBJ2-1; D is uncertain. CDR3 length equals 13 residues. The V gene lost 4 bases and the J gene lost 11 bases, with 15 bases spanning the gap. CDR3 bases: TGTGCCAGCAGTTCGCAGCCACTAATGCAGCAGTTCTTC. Its protein is CASSSQPLMQQFF.

There are a few counts of this clonotype. The V and J genes are TRBV3-1 and TRBJ1-2; TRBD1 aligns across 7 bases. After removal of 0 bases from V and 4 bases from J, the junction contained 8 bases not matched to a gene. This CDR3 has 16 residues. In germline, CDR1 is LGHDT, CDR2 YNNKEL (reference sequence). The CDR3 sequence is CASSQEGGQAFYGYTF. As DNA, the CDR3 is TGTGCCAGCAGCCAAGAAGGCGGACAGGCATTCTATGGCTACACCTTC.

The count of this clonotype is one. Since a much larger clone is just one base distant, this may be a read error. V is TRBV15 and J is TRBJ2-7; tentatively, D is TRBD2 (6 bases). This CDR3 is 13 amino acids long. Germline-derived CDR1 and CDR2 are LNHNV and YYDKDF (reference sequence). V was pared by 7 bases and J by 5 bases, with 15 bases between. The CDR3 here is CATNSRGNDEQYF. CDR3 sequence (DNA): TGTGCCACCAACTCCCGCGGGAACGACGAGCAGTACTTC.

Only one count was recorded for this clonotype. This chain joins TRBV28 and TRBJ2-5, with D possibly matching TRBD1 (6 bases). The CDR3 has 18 amino acids. From germline, CDR1 is MDHEN and CDR2 SYDVKM. With 5 bases removed from V and 2 bases from J, the gap between germline ends came to 24 bases. This chain's CDR3 is CASSPPGRGRVGQETQYF. CDR3 coding DNA: TGTGCCAGCAGTCCCCCGGGCAGGGGAAGAGTCGGACAAGAGACCCAGTACTTC.

A note on this clonotype: A read error may produce the germline difference seen at one junction end. This chain links TRBV7-9 with TRBJ1-2; D uncertain. The CDR3 sequence is 15 residues long. The germline V gene encodes CDR1 SEHNR and CDR2 FQNEAQ (reference sequence). The CDR3 DNA sequence: TGTGCCAGCAGCCGGGTGGACCCCCAGTGGTATGGCTGCACCTTC. This sequence encodes CASSRVDPQWYGCTF. The full variable domain, with the rest looked up from reference TRBV7-9 and TRBJ1-2, is DTGVSQNPRHKITKRGQNVTFRCDPISEHNRLYWYRQTLGQGPEFLTYFQNEAQLEKSRLLSDRFSAERPKGSFSTLEIQRTEQGDSAMYLCASSRVDPQWYGCTFGSGTRLTVV.

This clonotype was found a few times. V usage is TRBV20-1 and J usage is TRBJ1-1, with D hard to call. This CDR3 is built from 12 residues. V dropped 5 bases and J dropped 4 bases, with 11 bases sitting between them. Germline CDR1 reads DFQATT; CDR2 reads SNEGSKA (reference sequence). The CDR3 loop is CSAPSMGTEAFF. CDR3 in DNA: TGCAGTGCTCCCTCCATGGGCACTGAAGCTTTCTTT.

The table lists this clonotype with many counts. The chain employs TRBV20-1 and TRBJ2-1, with D possibly being TRBD1 (6 bases). Germline V gene lookup returns CDR1 DFQATT and CDR2 SNEGSKA (reference sequence). V gave up 3 bases and J gave up 4 bases, with 10 bases separating them. This CDR3 region has 13 residues. This CDR3 is CSASPDRYNEQFF. The CDR3 DNA reads as TGCAGTGCTAGTCCAGACAGGTACAATGAGCAGTTCTTC.

Notes on this clonotype: With a much larger clone just one base away, this may be a read error. No conserved phenylalanine or tryptophan ends this CDR3, so it is likely a read error. The chain uses TRBV14 and TRBJ2-1; 9 bases match TRBD2. Germline lookup yields CDR1 SGHDN and CDR2 FVKESK. This CDR3 comprises 16 residues. V lost 1 base, J lost 8 bases, and 9 bases stayed unmatched. CDR3 nucleotides: TGTGCCAGCAGCCAAGGCTTTAGCGGGAGCGCCTATGAGCAGTTCGTC. This codes for CASSQGFSGSAYEQFV.

The J gene is TRBJ2-5, the V gene TRBV7-9, with 7 bases aligning to TRBD2. CDR3 length: 14 amino acids. V lost 4 bases and J lost 5; bases outside the gene matches: 7. CDR1 is SEHNR, CDR2 FQNEAQ, per germline (reference sequence). The CDR3 DNA follows: TGTGCCAGCAGCTCCTTGCTAGCGGTGGAGACCCAGTACTTC. It is translated as CASSSLLAVETQYF.

The DNA of the CDR3 is TGCGCCAGCAGCTCCCAGGGCAGACTGAACACTGAAGCTTTCTTT. Residues: CASSSQGRLNTEAFF. This sequence joins TRBV5-1 and TRBJ1-1, with a weak D call TRBD1 (5 bases). V was cut by 3 bases and J by 0 bases, with 12 bases left in between. CDR3 size: 15 residues. CDR1 is SGHRS and CDR2 is YFSETQ in the germline V gene.